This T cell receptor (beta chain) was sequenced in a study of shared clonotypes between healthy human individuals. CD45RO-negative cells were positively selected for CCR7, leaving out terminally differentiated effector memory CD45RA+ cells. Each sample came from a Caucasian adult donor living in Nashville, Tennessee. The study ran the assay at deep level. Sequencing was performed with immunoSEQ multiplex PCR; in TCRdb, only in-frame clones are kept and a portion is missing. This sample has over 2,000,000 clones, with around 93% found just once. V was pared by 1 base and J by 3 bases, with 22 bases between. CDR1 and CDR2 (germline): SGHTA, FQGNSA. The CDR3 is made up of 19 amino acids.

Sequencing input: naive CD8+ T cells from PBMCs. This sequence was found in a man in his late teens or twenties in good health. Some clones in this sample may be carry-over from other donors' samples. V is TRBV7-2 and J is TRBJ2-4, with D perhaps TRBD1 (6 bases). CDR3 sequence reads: CASSLVVSVYRADKNIQYF. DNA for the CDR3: TGTGCCAGCAGCTTAGTGGTTTCGGTCTACAGGGCTGACAAAAACATTCAGTACTTC.